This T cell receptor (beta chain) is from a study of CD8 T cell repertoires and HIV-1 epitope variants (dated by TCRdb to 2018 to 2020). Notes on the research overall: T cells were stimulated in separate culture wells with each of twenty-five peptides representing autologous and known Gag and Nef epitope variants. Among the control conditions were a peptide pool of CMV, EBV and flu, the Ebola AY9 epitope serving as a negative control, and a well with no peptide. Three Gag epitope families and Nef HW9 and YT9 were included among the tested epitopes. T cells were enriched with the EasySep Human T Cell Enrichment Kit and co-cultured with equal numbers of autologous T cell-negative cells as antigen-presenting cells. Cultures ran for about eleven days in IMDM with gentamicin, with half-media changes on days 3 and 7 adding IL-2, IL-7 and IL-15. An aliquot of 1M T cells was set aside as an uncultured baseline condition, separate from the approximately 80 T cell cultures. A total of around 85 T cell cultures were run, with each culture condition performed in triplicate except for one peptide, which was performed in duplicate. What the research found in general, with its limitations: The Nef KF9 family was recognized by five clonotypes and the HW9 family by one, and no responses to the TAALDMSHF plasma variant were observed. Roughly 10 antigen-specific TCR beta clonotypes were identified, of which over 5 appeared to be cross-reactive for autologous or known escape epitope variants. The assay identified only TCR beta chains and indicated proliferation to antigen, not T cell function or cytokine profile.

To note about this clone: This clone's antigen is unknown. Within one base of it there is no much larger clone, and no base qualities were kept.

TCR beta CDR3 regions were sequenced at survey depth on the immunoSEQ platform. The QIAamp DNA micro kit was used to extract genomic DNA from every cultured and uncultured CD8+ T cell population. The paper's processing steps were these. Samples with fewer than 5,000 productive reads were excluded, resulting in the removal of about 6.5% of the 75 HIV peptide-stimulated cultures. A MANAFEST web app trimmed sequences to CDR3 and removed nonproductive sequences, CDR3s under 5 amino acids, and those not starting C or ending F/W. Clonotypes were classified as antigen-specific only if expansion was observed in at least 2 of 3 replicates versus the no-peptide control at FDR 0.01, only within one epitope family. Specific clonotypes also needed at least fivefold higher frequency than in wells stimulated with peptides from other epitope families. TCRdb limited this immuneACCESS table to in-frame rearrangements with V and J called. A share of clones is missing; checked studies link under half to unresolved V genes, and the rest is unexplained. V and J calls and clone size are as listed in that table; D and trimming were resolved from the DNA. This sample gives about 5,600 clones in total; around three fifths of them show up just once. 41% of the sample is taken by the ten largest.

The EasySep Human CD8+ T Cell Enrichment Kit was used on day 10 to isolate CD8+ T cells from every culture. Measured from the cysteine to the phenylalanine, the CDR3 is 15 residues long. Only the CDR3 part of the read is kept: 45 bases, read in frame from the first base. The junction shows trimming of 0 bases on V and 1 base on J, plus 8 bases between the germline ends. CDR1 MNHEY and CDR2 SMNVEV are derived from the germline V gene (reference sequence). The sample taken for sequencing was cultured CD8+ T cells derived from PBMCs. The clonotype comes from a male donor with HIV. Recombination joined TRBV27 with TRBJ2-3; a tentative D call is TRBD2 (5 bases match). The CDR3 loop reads CASSLSNGGTDTQYF. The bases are TGTGCCAGCAGTTTATCAAACGGGGGCACAGATACGCAGTATTTT.